The 21 T cell receptor beta chains given below trace back to one sample, sequenced in a study of T cells in Graves' hyperthyroidism and ophthalmopathy. Template material for amplifying TCR beta CDR3 regions consisted of RNA transcripts. The HTBI primer set served for first-round RT-PCR of the TCR CDR3. One entry per CDR3 protein results from TCRdb running MiXCR on the multiplex PCR reads. Seen here are about 380,000 distinct CDR3 sequences, 13% observed once, and the top ten hold about 20%. The sequencing input was blood. The receptors originated from a man aged 25 to 40 with Graves' hyperthyroidism that later progressed to Graves' ophthalmopathy.

In this sample, this clonotype turned up once. This could be a read error, since a much larger clone is one nucleotide away. J is TRBJ2-1 and V is TRBV7-6, with D possibly matching TRBD2 (7 bases). V lost 2 bases to trimming and J lost 7 bases, with 18 bases between them. CDR3 length: 16 residues. Germline lookup yields CDR1 SGHVS and CDR2 FNYEAQ. DNA for the CDR3: TGTGCCAGCAGCTTAAATATGGGGGGGCCGGGGAATGAGCAGTTCTTC. It encodes CASSLNMGGPGNEQFF.

In this sample, this clonotype turned up a few times. The chain combines TRBV30 with TRBJ2-3, with 7 nucleotides matching TRBD1. The CDR3 consists of 15 residues. Germline-derived CDR1 and CDR2 are GTSNPN and SVGIG (reference sequence). Trimming cost V 0 bases and J 4 bases; bases outside gene matches: 7. CDR3 in amino acids: CAWSVSARGPDTQYF. The CDR3 coding sequence is TGTGCCTGGAGTGTATCTGCAAGGGGGCCAGATACGCAGTATTTT.

This clonotype was seen only a few times. V gene TRBV29-1 combines with J gene TRBJ1-2; D may be TRBD1 (6 bases). The CDR3 contains 15 residues. Germline CDR1 SQVTM, CDR2 ANQGSEA. Trimming stripped 0 bases from V and 0 bases from J, with 11 bases between. The CDR3 region is CSVEDLGTTNYGYTF. The CDR3 DNA reads as TGCAGCGTTGAAGATCTTGGGACAACTAACTATGGCTACACCTTC.

This clonotype was picked up many times. The V and J genes are TRBV4-2 and TRBJ2-5, with 7 positions matching TRBD2. The CDR3 length is 16 residues. The V and J ends lost 0 bases and 5 bases, in that order; junction bases with no gene match: 9. CDR1 is LGHNA, CDR2 YNFKEQ, per germline. The CDR3 DNA reads TGTGCCAGCAGCCAAGATGGGACTACCGGTCTGGAGACCCAGTACTTC. Amino acid sequence: CASSQDGTTGLETQYF.

This clonotype was detected many times. Here the CDR3 DNA reads TGTGCCAGCATCGAGGGCTCCTATAATTCACCCCTCCACTTT. Protein sequence: CASIEGSYNSPLHF. The chain is built from TRBV2 and TRBJ1-6; no clear D. Germline loops: CDR1 SNHLY, CDR2 FYNNEI. V lost 7 bases and J 0 bases, leaving 7 bases between the germline ends. The CDR3 is 14 residues long.

This clonotype was seen many times. V is TRBV7-2 and J is TRBJ2-7; a weak D match, TRBD1 (6 bases). The CDR3 is 15 amino acids. Trimming took 5 bases from V and 3 from J, leaving 17 bases between them. Germline V CDR1 and CDR2: SGHTA, FQGNSA. The CDR3 bases are TGTGCCAGCAGCCAAAGGGGGTCCTTGGACTACGAGCAGTACTTC. Protein sequence: CASSQRGSLDYEQYF.

This clonotype was detected ten times or more. This chain joins TRBV12-3 or TRBV12-4 and TRBJ1-5; D call uncertain. Trimming left V 4 bases short and J 4 bases short, with 14 bases between. This CDR3 is 15 amino acids long. The CDR3, as DNA: TGTGCCAGCAGTTCTAATCAGTTTATAAATCAGCCCCAGCATTTT. Its translation is CASSSNQFINQPQHF.

This clonotype was found many times. As DNA, the CDR3 is TGCAGCGTTGAAGATTCTAGCGCCGGCACTGAAGCTTTCTTT. It yields the protein CSVEDSSAGTEAFF. The chain combines TRBV29-1 with TRBJ1-1; unclear D gene. The CDR3 has 14 residues. V lost 0 bases to trimming and J lost 4 bases, with 12 bases between them. Germline lookup yields CDR1 SQVTM and CDR2 ANQGSEA.

In this sample, this clonotype turned up a few times. It may be a read error: a sequence one base away is much more abundant. The rearrangement uses TRBV14 and TRBJ2-3, with 11 positions matching TRBD2. With 3 bases clipped from V and 6 bases from J, the junction kept 2 bases outside the gene matches. Germline V gene sequence: CDR1 SGHDN, CDR2 FVKESK. The CDR3 is made up of 14 amino acids. CDR3 region: CASSHSGGADTQYF. CDR3 nucleotides: TGTGCCAGCAGCCATAGCGGGGGGGCCGATACGCAGTATTTT.

The genes are TRBV5-1 and TRBJ2-1, with 9 nucleotides matching TRBD1. After removal of 4 bases from V and 10 bases from J, the junction contained 15 bases not matched to a gene. This CDR3 has 16 amino acids. CDR1 and CDR2 (germline): SGHRS, YFSETQ. The CDR3 DNA is TGCGCCAGCAGCCATACAGGGGGCGCCCCCCTAAAGGAGCAGTTCTTC. This gives the protein CASSHTGGAPLKEQFF.

In this sample, this clonotype turned up many times. The rearrangement uses TRBV11-1 and TRBJ2-1; 9 bases agree with TRBD2. J lost 4 bases, V lost 1 base, and 2 bases had no gene match. The CDR3 has 15 amino acids. Germline V lookup: CDR1 SGHAT, CDR2 FQDESV (reference sequence). In DNA, the CDR3 is TGTGCCAGCAGCTTAGACAGCGGGGGGTACAATGAGCAGTTCTTC. Amino acid sequence: CASSLDSGGYNEQFF. The full variable domain, its missing parts supplied by reference TRBV11-1 and TRBJ2-1, is EAEVAQSPRYKITEKSQAVAFWCDPISGHATLYWYRQILGQGPELLVQFQDESVVDDSQLPKDRFSAERLKGVDSTLKIQPAELGDSAMYLCASSLDSGGYNEQFFGPGTRLTVL.

This clonotype was seen ten or more times. V is TRBV12-3 or TRBV12-4 and J is TRBJ1-2; D call uncertain. The CDR3 runs to 12 residues. Between the trimmed V and J ends, which lost 3 bases and 8 bases, there was a span of 10 bases. The CDR3 protein is CASSFGTRGYTF. The CDR3 DNA reads TGTGCCAGCAGTTTTGGCACGCGAGGCTACACCTTC.

In this sample, this clonotype turned up many times. This chain connects TRBV2 to TRBJ1-1, with 7 bases lining up with TRBD1. J lost 1 base, V lost 4 bases, and 9 bases had no gene match. CDR1 is SNHLY and CDR2 is FYNNEI in the germline V gene. The CDR3 totals 16 residues. The CDR3 DNA reads TGTGCCAGCAGTGTCCACCCTAACAGGGGGAACACTGAAGCTTTCTTT. Translating gives CASSVHPNRGNTEAFF.

This clonotype was counted many times. The gene calls are TRBV3-1 and TRBJ2-7; D may be TRBD1 (5 bases). The V and J ends lost 4 bases and 3 bases respectively, with 13 bases between them. The CDR3 is made up of 14 amino acids. The germline V gene has CDR1 LGHDT and CDR2 YNNKEL (reference sequence). CDR3 sequence: CASSPWPDNYEQYF. In DNA form, the CDR3 reads TGTGCCAGCAGCCCTTGGCCGGACAACTACGAGCAGTACTTC.

This clonotype was detected ten times or more. The DNA of the CDR3 is TGTGCCAGCACCGCCACAGGGTTTGAAAAACTGTTTTTT. This encodes CASTATGFEKLFF. V is TRBV2 and J is TRBJ1-4; D might be TRBD1 (6 bases). The CDR3 contains 13 residues. Trimming took off 7 bases at V and 7 bases at J, with 13 bases between the two ends. Germline loops: CDR1 SNHLY, CDR2 FYNNEI.

This clonotype has a count of ten or more. This chain links TRBV11-1 with TRBJ2-7; 7 positions agree with TRBD1. The CDR3 runs to 13 residues. Trimming took 4 bases from V and 3 from J; bases not matched to a gene: 3. Looked up from germline, CDR1 is SGHAT and CDR2 is FQDESV (reference sequence). Written as DNA, the CDR3 is TGTGCCAGCAGCTGGGGACAGATCTACGAGCAGTACTTC. This sequence encodes CASSWGQIYEQYF.

This clonotype was counted ten times or more. The chain recombines TRBV5-1 with TRBJ1-1; TRBD1 matches at 7 bases. V gave up 1 base and J gave up 5 bases; unmatched junction bases: 14. CDR3 length equals 17 residues. Germline values: CDR1 SGHRS, CDR2 YFSETQ. The CDR3 reads CASSLYAGGGVRTEAFF. In DNA form, the CDR3 reads TGCGCCAGCAGCTTGTACGCCGGAGGGGGCGTGAGGACTGAAGCTTTCTTT.

This clonotype has ten or more counts. The J gene is TRBJ1-6, the V gene TRBV6-1; D possibly corresponds to TRBD1 (6 bases). CDR1 and CDR2 from the germline V gene are MNHNS and SASEGT. The CDR3 contains 14 residues. The V gene lost 5 bases and the J gene lost 10 bases, with 15 bases spanning the gap. CDR3 loop: CASSNRQGGSPLHF. DNA of the CDR3: TGTGCCAGCAGTAACAGGCAAGGGGGATCACCCCTCCACTTT.

Notes on this clonotype: A read error is possible here, since a much larger clone lies one base away. The V call is TRBV28, the J call TRBJ2-3, with D possibly matching TRBD2 (5 bases). The length of the CDR3 is 15 residues. CDR1 is MDHEN and CDR2 is SYDVKM in the germline V gene. Trimming stripped 1 base from V and 2 bases from J, with 10 bases between. The chain's CDR3 is CASSLSEANTDTQYF. CDR3 sequence (DNA): TGTGCCAGCAGTTTATCGGAGGCTAACACAGATACGCAGTATTTT.

This clonotype has at least ten counts. The J gene is TRBJ2-7, the V gene TRBV5-1; a possible D gene is TRBD1 (6 bases). V lost 4 bases, J lost 5 bases, and 13 bases lay in between. From germline, CDR1 is SGHRS and CDR2 YFSETQ. The CDR3 totals 13 residues. The CDR3 sequence is CASSVYRDDEQYF. Here the CDR3 DNA reads TGCGCCAGCAGCGTCTACAGGGATGACGAGCAGTACTTC.

This clonotype was recorded many times. The rearrangement uses TRBV28 and TRBJ2-7; 10 bases agree with TRBD1. CDR3 size: 13 residues. Trimming at V came to 6 bases and at J to 9 bases, leaving 8 bases not matched to a gene. Germline V CDR1 and CDR2: MDHEN, SYDVKM. CDR3 sequence: CASRDGQGEGQYF. The CDR3 bases are TGTGCCAGCAGGGACGGACAGGGGGAAGGGCAGTACTTC. The entire variable domain, with the rest obtained from reference TRBV28 and TRBJ2-7, is as follows: DVKVTQSSRYLVKRTGEKVFLECVQDMDHENMFWYRQDPGLGLRLIYFSYDVKMKEKGDIPEGYSVSREKKERFSLILESASTNQTSMYLCASRDGQGEGQYFGPGTRLTVT.